These T cell receptor beta chains were read from a single sample in a study of STAT5B mutations in CD4+ large granular lymphocyte leukemia. TCRdb's copy holds only in-frame clones and misses some; the assay was immunoSEQ multiplex PCR. Of 30,000 or so clones listed, more than 75% were seen once; the top ten hold roughly 2%. The sample taken for sequencing was CD4+ T cells from blood buffy coats. These receptors all stem from a human donor in good health. The CDR3 runs from the conserved cysteine through the conserved F or W. D genes are given only for firm matches. Not every row has a clone size; where given, it reads once, few, many or a size class.

j_call v_call clone_size d_call cdr3_aa cdr3_nt
TRBJ1-1 TRBV19 . . CASSPRASATEAFF TGTGCCAGTAGTCCGAGGGCATCGGCCACTGAAGCTTTCTTT
TRBJ1-6 TRBV4-3 . TRBD1 CASSPQGQGRGSPLHF TGCGCCAGCAGCCCCCAGGGACAGGGAAGGGGTTCACCCCTCCACTTT
TRBJ1-1 TRBV15 few . CATSSPTARTEAFF TGTGCCACCAGCAGTCCGACAGCGCGGACTGAAGCTTTCTTT
TRBJ2-2 TRBV14 few . CASSQHLTRSGGTGELFF TGTGCCAGCAGCCAACACCTGACGAGGTCAGGAGGCACCGGGGAGCTGTTTTTT
TRBJ2-3 TRBV11-2 . . CASSLAGPTDTQYF TGTGCCAGCAGCCTGGCGGGGCCCACAGATACGCAGTATTTT
TRBJ1-2 TRBV28 . . CATDLKGGYTF TGTGCCACAGACCTTAAGGGTGGCTACACCTTC
TRBJ1-1 TRBV5-6 . . CASSLTGPTNTEAFF TGTGCCAGCAGCCTTACGGGACCAACGAACACTGAAGCTTTCTTT
TRBJ2-1 TRBV30 . . CAWRVAASSYNEQFF TGTGCCTGGAGGGTGGCGGCCAGCTCCTACAATGAGCAGTTCTTC
TRBJ2-3 TRBV6-5 . . CASRDTWGNTQYF TGTGCCAGCAGGGATACCTGGGGAAATACGCAGTATTTT
TRBJ2-5 TRBV18 . TRBD1 CASSPGQEETQYF TGTGCCAGCTCACCAGGACAGGAAGAGACCCAGTACTTC
TRBJ2-7 TRBV19 . . CASSIGSSGYEQYF TGTGCCAGTAGTATAGGTAGTAGCGGATACGAGCAGTACTTC
TRBJ1-6 TRBV14 . . CASSRIPLAVFNSPLHF TGTGCCAGCAGCCGGATCCCCCTGGCGGTTTTTAATTCACCCCTCCACTTT
TRBJ2-1 TRBV5-1 . . CASSRWRGRYNEQFF TGCGCCAGCAGCCGGTGGAGGGGGAGGTACAATGAGCAGTTCTTC
TRBJ2-5 TRBV30 . TRBD2 CARTSGGFGQETQYF TGTGCTCGGACTAGCGGGGGGTTCGGGCAAGAGACCCAGTACTTC
TRBJ2-7 TRBV30 once . CAWSVLKKEAYEQYF TGTGCCTGGAGTGTCCTTAAAAAGGAGGCCTACGAGCAGTACTTC
TRBJ2-7 TRBV6-4 . . CASIGRDRVNEQYF TGTGCCAGCATCGGACGGGATCGGGTGAACGAGCAGTACTTC